The next 16 T cell receptor beta chains were all read from a single sample in a study of cytomegalovirus exposure and HLA in healthy donors. The PCR was carried out with 60 Vbeta primers and 13 Jbeta primers. The data were produced by immunoSEQ multiplex PCR, yet TCRdb's version contains in-frame clones alone and is incomplete. The repertoire includes around 99,000 clones, over 60% of them detected once, and approximately 4.2% sits in the top ten. The sequencing sample was made of PBMCs. All receptors derive from a male donor in good health and CMV-seronegative.

This clone was picked up one time. The chain recombines TRBV27 with TRBJ1-3; D is undetermined. The CDR3 has 16 residues. V lost 0 bases to trimming and J lost 0 bases, with 9 bases between them. CDR1 and CDR2 from the germline V gene are MNHEY and SMNVEV (reference sequence). CDR3 bases: TGTGCCAGCAGTTTATCGTTCGGGAGCTCTGGAAACACCATATATTTT. Its translation: CASSLSFGSSGNTIYF.

The CDR3 reads CASSATGGEGYEQYF. In nucleotides, the CDR3 is TGTGCCAGCAGCGCCACGGGCGGGGAAGGGTACGAGCAGTACTTC. This chain uses TRBV9 with TRBJ2-7; weak D call: TRBD2 (6 bases). Deletions cut 3 bases from V and 4 bases from J, with 17 bases between. The germline V gene has CDR1 SGDLS and CDR2 YYNGEE. The CDR3 runs 15 residues.

The chain uses TRBV6-5 and TRBJ1-2, with TRBD1 as a possible D gene (5 bases). V was trimmed by 6 bases and J by 4 bases, leaving 18 bases between them. The CDR3 extends over 15 amino acids. Germline assignment: CDR1 MNHEY and CDR2 SVGAGI. The CDR3 loop is CASRQTENRIYGYTF. The CDR3 DNA is TGTGCCAGCAGACAGACAGAGAATCGGATCTATGGCTACACCTTC.

J is TRBJ2-7 and V is TRBV7-9, with TRBD1 as a possible D gene (6 bases). Germline V gene sequence: CDR1 SEHNR, CDR2 FQNEAQ (reference sequence). The CDR3 runs 16 residues. V shed 5 bases and J shed 3 bases, with 20 bases lying between them. The DNA for the CDR3 is TGTGCCAGCAGCCCATGGAGTTTGGACAGAGGCTACGAGCAGTACTTC. This translates into CASSPWSLDRGYEQYF.

The chain combines TRBV27 with TRBJ2-7; 8 bases are shared with TRBD1. J gave up 1 base and V 4 bases, and 12 bases lay outside the gene matches. Germline CDR1 and CDR2: MNHEY and SMNVEV (reference sequence). This CDR3 is built from 17 residues. The CDR3 coding sequence is TGTGCCAGCAGTTCTCGCCCTAGACAGGGGATATCCTACGAGCAGTACTTC. Amino acid sequence: CASSSRPRQGISYEQYF.

This clone appeared a few times. The rearrangement joins TRBV5-1 to TRBJ1-3; unclear D gene. The germline CDR1 and CDR2 sequences are SGHRS and YFSETQ. V was cut by 3 bases and J by 0 bases, with 7 bases left in between. The CDR3 extends over 14 amino acids. CDR3 protein: CASSSAGSGNTIYF. CDR3 DNA: TGCGCCAGCAGCTCGGCAGGCTCTGGAAACACCATATATTTT.

The V and J genes are TRBV5-4 and TRBJ2-1; 10 positions match TRBD2. The CDR3 sequence is 17 residues long. V lost 4 bases and J lost 7; bases outside the gene matches: 14. CDR1 is SGHNT, CDR2 YYREEE, per germline (reference sequence). The CDR3 region has the DNA TGTGCCAGCAGCGAAATAAAGCGGGAGGGCGCCCTTAATGAGCAGTTCTTC. The encoded protein is CASSEIKREGALNEQFF.

The chain has TRBV9 and TRBJ2-3, with 16 bases lining up with TRBD2. Germline CDR1 SGDLS, CDR2 YYNGEE. CDR3 size: 15 residues. J was trimmed by 8 bases and V by 3 bases; bases with no gene match: 3. The CDR3 is CASSGGLAGGGTQYF. CDR3 DNA: TGTGCCAGCAGCGGGGGACTAGCGGGAGGGGGTACGCAGTATTTT.

This chain connects TRBV19 to TRBJ1-4, with D perhaps matching TRBD1 (5 bases). The germline V and J ends were trimmed by 7 bases and 5 bases, with 14 bases remaining between them. CDR1 and CDR2 from the germline V gene are LNHDA and SQIVND (reference sequence). There are 14 residues in the CDR3. CDR3 DNA: TGTGCCAGTAATAGGGACTTCAACAATGAAAAACTGTTTTTT. This codes for CASNRDFNNEKLFF.

This clone was detected a few times. DNA for the CDR3: TGCGCCAGCATTAAGGGACAGGGGTTTTTTGGGGCCAACGTCCTGACTTTC. This translates into CASIKGQGFFGANVLTF. This chain connects TRBV10-2 to TRBJ2-6; TRBD1 matches 10 bases. V was clipped by 7 bases and J by 3 bases; unmatched bases: 9. Germline V gene data show CDR1 as WSHSY and CDR2 as SAAADI. This CDR3 comprises 17 residues.

The genes are TRBV6-6 and TRBJ2-7; 13 bases are a match to TRBD2. The germline CDR1 and CDR2 sequences are MNHNY and SVGAGI (reference sequence). CDR3 length: 15 amino acids. V shed 5 bases and J 7 bases; nucleotides not matched to a gene: 8. CDR3 sequence reads: CASSSPGLAGKEQYF. CDR3 coding DNA: TGTGCCAGCAGTAGCCCGGGACTAGCGGGAAAGGAGCAGTACTTC.

This sequence joins TRBV19 and TRBJ2-3; possible D gene TRBD2, 6 bases. The V and J ends lost 5 bases and 1 base respectively, with 13 bases between them. The germline V gene encodes CDR1 LNHDA and CDR2 SQIVND (reference sequence). The CDR3 sequence is 15 residues long. CDR3 nucleotides: TGTGCCAGTAGTGTCTGGAGGGCGGGCACAGATACGCAGTATTTT. Protein: CASSVWRAGTDTQYF. The entire variable domain, with the rest obtained from reference TRBV19 and TRBJ2-3, is as follows: DGGITQSPKYLFRKEGQNVTLSCEQNLNHDAMYWYRQDPGQGLRLIYYSQIVNDFQKGDIAEGYSVSREKKESFPLTVTSAQKNPTAFYLCASSVWRAGTDTQYFGPGTRLTVL.

This clone was detected a few times. J is TRBJ1-5 and V is TRBV30; TRBD1 matches 8 bases. Germline CDR1 reads GTSNPN; CDR2 reads SVGIG (reference sequence). This CDR3 contains 15 residues. Trimming at V came to 1 base and at J to 1 base, leaving 3 bases not matched to a gene. Written as DNA, the CDR3 is TGTGCCTGGAGTGGGTACAGGGGGAGCAATCAGCCCCAGCATTTT. As protein: CAWSGYRGSNQPQHF.

By share, this clone counts as medium-sized. The chain carries TRBV6-4 and TRBJ2-6; 7 bases match TRBD1. The length of the CDR3 is 16 residues. Germline values: CDR1 MRHNA, CDR2 SNTAGT. Unmatched junction bases numbered 2, after V lost 3 bases and J lost 0 bases. The CDR3 sequence: CASSETGSSGANVLTF. The CDR3 DNA follows: TGTGCCAGCAGTGAGACAGGGAGCTCTGGGGCCAACGTCCTGACTTTC.

The sample holds a few counts of this clone. The rearrangement joins TRBV18 to TRBJ1-1; the D gene is possibly TRBD1 (6 bases). V shed 3 bases and J shed 1 base, with 12 bases lying between them. The CDR3 spans 15 residues. Germline loops: CDR1 KGHSH, CDR2 LQKENI. The CDR3 coding sequence is TGTGCCAGCTCACCGGTGGGACAAAAGAACACTGAAGCTTTCTTT. It is translated as CASSPVGQKNTEAFF.

This clone has just one count. The V gene is TRBV10-3, the J gene TRBJ2-5, with 9 bases lining up with TRBD1. The V and J ends lost 3 bases and 4 bases, in that order; junction bases with no gene match: 6. The CDR3 loop spans 15 amino acids. Germline assignment: CDR1 ENHRY and CDR2 SYGVKD. CDR3 amino acids: CAISDGTGTGETQYF. The CDR3 DNA reads TGTGCCATCAGTGATGGGACAGGGACCGGAGAGACCCAGTACTTC.